Listed here are 27 T cell receptor beta chains from one sample, sequenced in a study of tumor-infiltrating lymphocytes in primary liver carcinoma. In addition to blood RNA drawn from unsorted whole blood, germline DNA was extracted. Total RNA amounting to around 530 ng was the source from which TCR beta cDNA was made with a constant-region primer. The TCR beta library was amplified through three nested multiplex PCR rounds in a modified ARM-PCR procedure. Amplification in the first two PCR rounds was performed using TRBV1-TRBV30 forward primers and a C-beta reverse primer for roughly 9 cycles each. MiXCR was run by TCRdb on the multiplex PCR reads, yielding one entry per CDR3 protein. Of about 200,000 distinct CDR3 sequences listed, less than 70% are singletons. Sequenced material: peripheral blood. The receptors come from a woman aged 60-75 years with primary liver carcinoma and hepatitis B virus infection.

The chain has TRBV5-1 and TRBJ2-3; 8 bases are shared with TRBD1. V lost 6 bases and J lost 0; bases outside the gene matches: 3. The germline gives CDR1 SGHRS, CDR2 YFSETQ. The CDR3 is 14 residues long. Here the CDR3 reads CASIRGPSTDTQYF. The CDR3 DNA follows: TGCGCCAGCATCAGGGGGCCGAGCACAGATACGCAGTATTTT. The full variable domain, completed using reference TRBV5-1 and TRBJ2-3, is KAGVTQTPRYLIKTRGQQVTLSCSPISGHRSVSWYQQTPGQGLQFLFEYFSETQRNKGNFPGRFSGRQFSNSRSEMNVSTLELGDSALYLCASIRGPSTDTQYFGPGTRLTVL.

Regarding this clonotype: An end of the junction differs from the germline gene, which may be a read error. The rearrangement joins TRBV11-3 to TRBJ2-5; 7 positions match TRBD1. This CDR3 spans 14 amino acids. Germline V gene lookup returns CDR1 SGHNT and CDR2 YENEEA. This CDR3 reads CASSRDRALEAQYF. CDR3 sequence (DNA): TGTGCCAGCAGCAGAGACAGGGCCCTAGAGGCCCAGTACTTC. The complete variable domain, with remaining parts taken from reference TRBV11-3 and TRBJ2-5, reads EAGVVQSPRYKIIEKKQPVAFWCNPISGHNTLYWYLQNLGQGPELLIRYENEEAVDDSQLPKDRFSAERLKGVDSTLKIQPAELGDSAVYLCASSRDRALEAQYFGPGTRLLVL.

With regard to this clonotype: The junction departs from the called germline gene at one end, perhaps through a read error. This chain uses TRBV5-4 with TRBJ2-5; maybe TRBD1 (5 bases). There are 14 residues in the CDR3. CDR1 and CDR2 from the germline V gene are SGHNT and YYREEE (reference sequence). The CDR3 protein is CACSPRAGKETQYF. The CDR3 nucleotides are TGTGCCTGCAGCCCCCGCGCAGGGAAGGAGACCCAGTACTTC. The full variable domain, completed using reference TRBV5-4 and TRBJ2-5, is ETGVTQSPTHLIKTRGQQVTLRCSSQSGHNTVSWYQQALGQGPQFIFQYYREEENGRGNFPPRFSGLQFPNYSSELNVNALELDDSALYLCACSPRAGKETQYFGPGTRLLVL.

As regards this clonotype: This may arise from a read error, as a much more abundant clone is one base away. This chain joins TRBV6-5 and TRBJ2-3; D may be TRBD2 (5 bases). Germline V gene sequence: CDR1 MNHEY, CDR2 SVGAGI. The germline V and J ends were trimmed by 4 bases and 6 bases, with 14 bases remaining between them. The CDR3 runs to 14 residues. The chain's CDR3 is CASSFLTIRDTQYF. The DNA for the CDR3 is TGTGCCAGCAGTTTCCTGACTATCAGGGATACGCAGTATTTT.

This clonotype was counted many times. CDR3 in amino acids: CATTSGRLEADTQYF. The CDR3 DNA is TGTGCCACAACTAGCGGGAGGCTTGAGGCAGATACGCAGTATTTT. The gene calls are TRBV6-1 and TRBJ2-3, with 12 nucleotides matching TRBD2. Germline V gives CDR1 MNHNS, CDR2 SASEGT. After removal of 10 bases from V and 4 bases from J, the junction contained 9 bases not matched to a gene. The CDR3 covers 15 residues.

A note on this clonotype: One junction end does not reproduce the germline sequence, and a read error may be involved. This chain joins TRBV28 and TRBJ2-1; no clear D gene. CDR3 length: 11 amino acids. Looked up from germline, CDR1 is MDHEN and CDR2 is SYDVKM. CDR3 amino acids: CASCLTHEQFF. The CDR3 DNA reads as TGTGCCAGCTGTTTGACCCATGAGCAGTTCTTC. Using reference TRBV28 and TRBJ2-1 for the parts outside the CDR3, the full variable domain is DVKVTQSSRYLVKRTGEKVFLECVQDMDHENMFWYRQDPGLGLRLIYFSYDVKMKEKGDIPEGYSVSREKKERFSLILESASTNQTSMYLCASCLTHEQFFGPGTRLTVL.

This clonotype was observed a single time. A junction boundary mismatches the germline segment, possibly from a read error. J is TRBJ2-6 and V is TRBV11-3; D is tentatively TRBD1 or TRBD2 (5 bases each). The germline CDR1 and CDR2 sequences are SGHNT and YENEEA. This CDR3 has 16 residues. This CDR3 reads CASSLAAGSGANVMTF. The DNA for the CDR3 is TGTGCCAGCAGCTTAGCGGCTGGGAGTGGGGCCAACGTCATGACTTTC.

Points on this clonotype: Likely a read error: the CDR3 ends without its conserved phenylalanine or tryptophan. The V and J genes are TRBV28 and TRBJ2-7, with D possibly being TRBD1 or TRBD2 (6 bases each). V was pared by 3 bases and J by 5 bases, with 20 bases between. This CDR3 region has 16 residues. Germline CDR1 and CDR2: MDHEN and SYDVKM. The CDR3 here is CASSFGGGAPQNEQYL. The CDR3 DNA is TGTGCCAGCAGTTTCGGGGGCGGCGCCCCTCAAAACGAGCAGTACCTC.

This chain links TRBV29-1 with TRBJ1-2; 10 bases match TRBD1. In germline, CDR1 is SQVTM, CDR2 ANQGSEA. This CDR3 is 14 amino acids long. V was pared by 6 bases and J by 5 bases, with 9 bases of the junction left unmatched. The CDR3, as DNA: TGCAGCGTCAATGGCCCGGGACAGGGGTATGGCTACACCTTC. Residues: CSVNGPGQGYGYTF.

Turning to this clonotype: Sequence at one end of the junction differs from germline and may be a read error. This chain's CDR3 is CTSSLSQTNTEAFF. Here the CDR3 DNA reads TGTACCAGCAGCTTATCCCAGACTAACACTGAAGCTTTCTTT. The chain is built from TRBV11-2 and TRBJ1-1; D gene uncertain. In germline, CDR1 is SGHAT, CDR2 FQNNGV. This CDR3 comprises 14 residues.

This clonotype came up many times. The chain employs TRBV6-6 and TRBJ1-5, with 8 bases aligning to TRBD1. CDR1 and CDR2 from the germline V gene are MNHNY and SVGAGI (reference sequence). The CDR3 runs 13 residues. The J segment lost 6 bases and the V segment lost 6 bases, leaving 4 bases of the junction unmatched. The CDR3 here is CASRDREGQPQHF. CDR3 sequence (DNA): TGTGCCAGCAGGGACAGGGAGGGTCAGCCCCAGCATTTT.

This clonotype showed up just once. V and J are TRBV30 and TRBJ1-5, with D unclear. Germline values: CDR1 GTSNPN, CDR2 SVGIG (reference sequence). With 2 bases removed from V and 3 bases from J, the gap between germline ends came to 5 bases. The CDR3 sequence is 12 residues long. The CDR3 sequence: CAWSLDNQPQHF. In DNA form, the CDR3 reads TGTGCCTGGAGTCTCGACAATCAGCCCCAGCATTTT.

Details on this clonotype: The junction departs from germline at one end; a sequencing error may be responsible. V is TRBV11-2 and J is TRBJ2-5; 10 positions match TRBD1. Germline CDR1 SGHAT, CDR2 FQNNGV. This CDR3 is built from 16 residues. For the CDR3, the DNA is TGTGCCAACAGCTTATTGGGACAGGGGTGGTTAGAGACCAGGTACTTC. This gives the protein CANSLLGQGWLETRYF.

Remarks on this clonotype: One end of the junction varies from germline; a read error may be responsible. V and J are TRBV11-3 and TRBJ1-2; D is undetermined. Germline CDR1 reads SGHNT; CDR2 reads YENEEA. The CDR3 spans 13 residues. CDR3 sequence: CASILDTNYGYTF. The CDR3 DNA is TGTGCCAGCATCTTAGACACTAACTATGGATACACCTTC.

The chain has TRBV2 and TRBJ2-1; D remains ambiguous. V lost 4 bases and J 9 bases, leaving 13 bases between the germline ends. The CDR3 contains 13 residues. Germline V lookup: CDR1 SNHLY, CDR2 FYNNEI. The CDR3 nucleotides are TGTGCCAGCAGTGCAACTAACTGGAGTGAGCAGTTCTTC. Residues: CASSATNWSEQFF. Full variable domain (rest looked up from reference TRBV2 and TRBJ2-1): EPEVTQTPSHQVTQMGQEVILRCVPISNHLYFYWYRQILGQKVEFLVSFYNNEISEKSEIFDDQFSVERPDGSNFTLKIRSTKLEDSAMYFCASSATNWSEQFFGPGTRLTVL.

The V and J genes are TRBV12-3 or TRBV12-4 and TRBJ1-5; D might be TRBD1 (6 bases). V was clipped by 1 base and J by 0 bases, with 19 bases between them. The CDR3 is 19 residues long. CDR3 in DNA: TGTGCCAGCAGTTTAGGTTTAGGGGGGGCGACCCTTAGCAATCAGCCCCAGCATTTT. As protein: CASSLGLGGATLSNQPQHF.

As to this clonotype: This may come from a read error, since a much larger clone is one base off. This chain joins TRBV12-5 and TRBJ2-1, with TRBD1 matching over 7 bases. The CDR3 runs 13 residues. Germline-derived CDR1 and CDR2 are LGHNT and FRNRAP. CDR3 nucleotide sequence: TGTACTAGTGGTTTCCCTGGACAGGCCCGGCAGTTCTTC. It encodes CTSGFPGQARQFF.

As to this clonotype: At one end the junction does not follow the germline gene, possibly because of a read error. This rearrangement joins TRBV24-1 to TRBJ2-2; 9 nucleotides align to TRBD1. CDR1 is KGHDR, CDR2 SFDVKD, per germline. This CDR3 has 15 residues. Here the CDR3 reads CAIAEGDRDTGELLF. CDR3 DNA sequence: TGTGCCATCGCAGAGGGGGACAGGGACACCGGGGAGCTGTTATTT.

This clonotype was observed a handful of times. Since a much larger clone is just one base distant, this may be a read error. V usage is TRBV4-1 and J usage is TRBJ2-7; 7 bases agree with TRBD1. The CDR3 runs 15 residues. The germline gives CDR1 MGHRA, CDR2 YSYEKL. The CDR3 protein is CVSSQTMGQTYEQYF. CDR3 DNA sequence: TGCGTCAGCAGCCAAACCATGGGACAGACCTACGAGCAGTACTTC.

The gene calls are TRBV5-1 and TRBJ2-1; D might be TRBD2 (7 bases). The ends were cut back, 0 bases at V and 1 base at J, with 14 bases in the middle. The CDR3 loop spans 17 amino acids. Per germline, CDR1 SGHRS and CDR2 YFSETQ. The CDR3 sequence: CASSLVRGAGSYNEQFF. CDR3 coding DNA: TGCGCCAGCAGCTTGGTTCGGGGGGCGGGGTCCTACAATGAGCAGTTCTTC.

This clonotype was counted between two and nine times. V is TRBV7-9 and J is TRBJ1-3; D gene uncertain. Germline CDR1 is SEHNR and CDR2 is FQNEAQ (reference sequence). The CDR3 is made up of 14 amino acids. The germline V and J ends were trimmed by 6 bases and 1 base, with 10 bases remaining between them. The CDR3 nucleotides read TGTGCCAGCAGTGACGGGTCATCTGGAAACACCATATATTTT. Amino acid sequence: CASSDGSSGNTIYF. The whole variable domain, remainder taken from reference TRBV7-9 and TRBJ1-3, is DTGVSQNPRHKITKRGQNVTFRCDPISEHNRLYWYRQTLGQGPEFLTYFQNEAQLEKSRLLSDRFSAERPKGSFSTLEIQRTEQGDSAMYLCASSDGSSGNTIYFGEGSWLTVV.

In the case of this clonotype: One end of the junction is discordant with germline, which a read error may explain. This rearrangement joins TRBV4-1 to TRBJ1-2, with a possible D match to TRBD1 (5 bases). CDR1 and CDR2 (germline): MGHRA, YSYEKL. The CDR3 is 13 amino acids. The CDR3 reads CASNQGGVSGYTF. CDR3 nucleotides: TGCGCCAGCAACCAAGGAGGGGTGTCGGGCTACACCTTC.

The V gene is TRBV11-2, the J gene TRBJ2-3; 11 positions match TRBD2. J gave up 6 bases and V 0 bases, and 11 bases lay outside the gene matches. There are 18 residues in the CDR3. CDR1 and CDR2 from the germline V gene are SGHAT and FQNNGV. The CDR3 DNA reads as TGTGCCAGCAGCTTAGATCTCGGGACTAGCGGTAACACGGATACGCAGTATTTT. Its protein product is CASSLDLGTSGNTDTQYF.

With respect to this clonotype: Germline and junction disagree at one end, which may indicate a read error. The rearrangement links TRBV6-1 to TRBJ1-5; 8 positions agree with TRBD1. The CDR3 is 17 residues long. Germline V gene data show CDR1 as MNHNS and CDR2 as SASEGT. For the CDR3, the DNA is TGTGCCAGGAGTGAAGCGATAGGGCAGGGGGCGAGTCAGCCCCAACATTTT. This encodes CARSEAIGQGASQPQHF.

This clonotype was counted ten times or more. The chain is built from TRBV14 and TRBJ2-7; D is uncertain. The V and J ends lost 6 bases and 2 bases respectively, with 5 bases between them. CDR1 is SGHDN and CDR2 is FVKESK in the germline V gene. This CDR3 is 11 amino acids long. CDR3 sequence: CASSRAYEQYF. As DNA, the CDR3 is TGTGCCAGCAGTCGAGCCTACGAGCAGTACTTC.

This clonotype was recorded many times. The chain joins TRBV25-1 to TRBJ2-7; D gene unclear. The germline V and J ends were trimmed by 5 bases and 0 bases, with 14 bases remaining between them. CDR1 MGHDK and CDR2 SYGVNS come from the germline V gene. The CDR3 totals 15 residues. As DNA, the CDR3 is TGTGCCAGCAGTCCCGTAGGGCCCTTCTCCTACGAGCAGTACTTC. Amino acid sequence: CASSPVGPFSYEQYF.

The V and J genes are TRBV29-1 and TRBJ2-5; no firm D call. The V gene's germline CDR1 is SQVTM and CDR2 ANQGSEA. The CDR3 consists of 13 residues. DNA for the CDR3: TGCGGCGCGTATTCTGGATTTCAAGAGACCCAGTACTTC. Its translation is CGAYSGFQETQYF.